This TCR beta chain emerged from a study of tumor-infiltrating lymphocytes in primary liver carcinoma. The study's findings and limits: It was tumor-adjacent and tumor-blood pairs that overlapped less than tumor region pairs did.

Blood RNA was derived from unsorted whole blood, and germline DNA was extracted too. A word on this clonotype: The antigen remains unidentified.

The researchers produced TCR beta cDNA from around 500 ng total RNA with a constant-region primer. Generation of the TCR beta libraries relied on three nested multiplex PCR rounds using slightly modified ARM-PCR. TRBV1-TRBV30 forward primers and a C-beta reverse primer were used in the first two PCR rounds, which each ran for approximately 11 cycles. TCRdb fed the multiplex PCR reads into MiXCR, producing one record per CDR3 protein. The sample holds 320,000 or so distinct CDR3 sequences, roughly 60% seen once. CDR3 length equals 15 residues. After removal of 1 base from V and 5 bases from J, the junction contained 1 base not matched to a gene. Germline assignment: CDR1 SGHTA and CDR2 FQGTGA.

Sequencing was done on a sample of peripheral blood. The source of this sequence is a man between 40 and 49 years old with primary liver carcinoma and hepatitis B virus infection. V usage is TRBV7-3 and J usage is TRBJ2-1; TRBD2 aligns across 11 bases. The CDR3 DNA reads TGTGCCAGCAGCTTAAGTAGCGGGAGGGACAATGAGCAGTTCTTC. Protein product: CASSLSSGRDNEQFF.